This passage covers 4 T cell receptor beta chains from one sample sequenced in a study of blood T cell repertoires in COVID-19. The assay was immunoSEQ multiplex PCR, and TCRdb's table has in-frame clones only and misses some. The sample contains 150,000 to 200,000 clones, 83% of which appear only once. Sequencing was done on a sample of peripheral blood. The receptor set was obtained from a woman aged 70-85 years with COVID-19, enrolled during active disease.

This clone was found once. The V call is TRBV14, the J call TRBJ2-1, with D unclear. This CDR3 has 12 residues. V was pared by 1 base and J by 5 bases, with 3 bases between. CDR1 is SGHDN and CDR2 is FVKESK in the germline V gene. This CDR3 is CASSQADNEQFF. Here the CDR3 DNA reads TGTGCCAGCAGCCAAGCAGACAATGAGCAGTTCTTC.

The chain recombines TRBV27 with TRBJ2-1; 9 positions match TRBD2. The CDR3 is 16 amino acids. CDR1 is MNHEY, CDR2 SMNVEV, per germline (reference sequence). The V and J ends lost 7 bases and 0 bases, in that order; junction bases with no gene match: 7. The CDR3 sequence is CASIRISGGSYNEQFF. The CDR3 nucleotides are TGTGCCAGCATTAGGATTAGCGGGGGCTCCTACAATGAGCAGTTCTTC.

The rearrangement links TRBV10-3 to TRBJ2-5, with 8 bases fitting TRBD1. Per the germline V gene, CDR1 is ENHRY and CDR2 is SYGVKD. The CDR3 runs 14 residues. V dropped 6 bases and J dropped 5; count of bases not matched to a gene: 8. CDR3 in DNA: TGTGCCATCAGGCGACAGGGGAGTGAGGAGACCCAGTACTTC. It codes for CAIRRQGSEETQYF.

The rearrangement links TRBV28 to TRBJ1-5, with D unclear. Trimming took 6 bases from V and 7 from J, leaving 13 bases between them. Germline-derived CDR1 and CDR2 are MDHEN and SYDVKM. There are 13 residues in the CDR3. Written as DNA, the CDR3 is TGTGCCAGCAGCCGAGAGGCGGCCCAGCCCCAGCATTTT. This codes for CASSREAAQPQHF.